This T cell receptor (beta chain) appears in the sequencing data of a study of sequential checkpoint blockade in melanoma. For the study at large: Patients were randomized 1:1 to nivolumab-then-ipilimumab or ipilimumab-then-nivolumab first-line. Each arm's sequence ended with maintenance nivolumab.

Generated by immunoSEQ multiplex PCR, the TCRdb table keeps only in-frame clones and is missing some. Found here are over 15,000 clones, roughly three quarters of them singletons; the top ten hold about 11%. The treatment was: randomized to nivolumab then ipilimumab (arm A) or the reverse (arm B). Patients had received no earlier DNA-damaging chemotherapy. From thawed PBMCs, live CD3+CD8+ cells negative for CD19 and CD56 were sorted. The germline CDR1 and CDR2 sequences are MDHEN and SYDVKM. Trimming removed 7 bases from V and 3 bases from J, with 10 bases in between. This CDR3 region has 13 residues.

The sequence derives from a human donor with melanoma. The gene calls are TRBV28 and TRBJ1-5, with D tentatively TRBD1 (5 bases). The source was CD8+ T cells sorted from blood (inferred from file names), collected from a patient given nivolumab and ipilimumab in sequence. The CDR3 sequence: CASKGLYNQPQHF. The CDR3, as DNA: TGTGCCAGCAAGGGGCTATACAATCAGCCCCAGCATTTT.